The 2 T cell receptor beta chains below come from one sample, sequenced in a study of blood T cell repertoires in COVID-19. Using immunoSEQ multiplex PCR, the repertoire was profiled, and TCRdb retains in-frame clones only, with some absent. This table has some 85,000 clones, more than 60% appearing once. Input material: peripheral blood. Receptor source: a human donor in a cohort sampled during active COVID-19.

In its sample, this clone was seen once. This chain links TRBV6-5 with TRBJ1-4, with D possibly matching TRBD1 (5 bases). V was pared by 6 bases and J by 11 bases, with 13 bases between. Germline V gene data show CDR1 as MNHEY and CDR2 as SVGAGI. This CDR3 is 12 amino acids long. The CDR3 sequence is CASSSGRGKLFF. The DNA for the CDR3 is TGTGCCAGCAGCTCCGGGAGGGGTAAACTGTTTTTT.

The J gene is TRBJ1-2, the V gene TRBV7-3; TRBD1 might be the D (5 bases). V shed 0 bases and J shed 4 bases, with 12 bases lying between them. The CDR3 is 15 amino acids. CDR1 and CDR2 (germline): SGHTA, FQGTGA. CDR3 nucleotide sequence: TGTGCCAGCAGCTTAACGGGGGGACCTTTCTATGGCTACACCTTC. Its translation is CASSLTGGPFYGYTF.